Presented here are 21 T cell receptor beta chains from one specimen sequenced in a study of cytomegalovirus exposure and HLA in healthy donors. Primers for the PCR totalled 60 Vbeta and 13 Jbeta. The repertoire was sequenced with immunoSEQ multiplex PCR; TCRdb's copy has only in-frame clones and lacks some. The sample yields under 150,000 clones, around three quarters seen once. Sequenced: PBMCs. The receptors stem from a man aged 25 to 40 in good health and CMV-seropositive.

The J gene is TRBJ2-3, the V gene TRBV2; the match to TRBD2 covers 7 bases. Germline-derived CDR1 and CDR2 are SNHLY and FYNNEI. CDR3 length: 16 amino acids. V shed 6 bases and J 4 bases; nucleotides not matched to a gene: 13. The CDR3 DNA reads as TGTGCCAGCAGGGGACGGACTAGGTTTGCTGCAGATACGCAGTATTTT. As protein: CASRGRTRFAADTQYF.

The chain has TRBV21-1 and TRBJ1-5; the table assigns TRBD1, which was not confirmed against the DNA. TRBV21-1 is deemed a pseudogene. The CDR3 is made up of 19 amino acids. The CDR3 here is CASSKAKKPEDRVDQPQHF. DNA for the CDR3: TGTGCCAGCAGCAAAGCGAAAAAGCCGGAAGACAGAGTAGATCAGCCCCAGCATTTT.

The rearrangement uses TRBV7-6 and TRBJ2-7; a weak D match, TRBD1 (6 bases). Deletions cut 5 bases from V and 4 bases from J, with 15 bases between. Germline V gene sequence: CDR1 SGHVS, CDR2 FNYEAQ. The CDR3 extends over 14 amino acids. For the CDR3, the DNA is TGTGCCAGCAGCCCCAACAGGGTTCGGTACGAGCAGTACTTC. Translation gives CASSPNRVRYEQYF.

The V and J genes are TRBV29-1 and TRBJ2-7, with D possibly matching TRBD2 (5 bases). Trimming shortened V by 4 bases and J by 5 bases, and 21 bases separated the two germline ends. The CDR3 runs to 15 residues. Germline lookup yields CDR1 SQVTM and CDR2 ANQGSEA. The CDR3 region has the DNA TGCAGCGTTGCCTTTATTGTGGAGGTAGGCAACGAGCAGTACTTC. This sequence encodes CSVAFIVEVGNEQYF.

This chain joins TRBV6-4 and TRBJ1-2; D remains unclear. The ends were cut back, 9 bases at V and 0 bases at J, with 26 bases in the middle. Germline CDR1 and CDR2: MRHNA and SNTAGT. The CDR3 is made up of 18 amino acids. The DNA for the CDR3 is TGTGCCAGACTGACCGGGGAGGCGACCCGAGGAGCTAACTATGGCTACACCTTC. It codes for CARLTGEATRGANYGYTF.

The rearrangement uses TRBV7-6 and TRBJ2-7; maybe TRBD2 (7 bases). Germline-derived CDR1 and CDR2 are SGHVS and FNYEAQ. The CDR3 has 14 amino acids. V was trimmed by 0 bases and J by 2 bases, leaving 8 bases between them. CDR3 DNA sequence: TGTGCCAGCAGCTTAGCAGGGGGGGCCTACGAGCAGTACTTC. It specifies CASSLAGGAYEQYF.

This sequence joins TRBV7-2 and TRBJ2-7, with TRBD2 matching 7 bases. The CDR3 length is 12 residues. Germline CDR1 SGHTA, CDR2 FQGNSA. J lost 6 bases, V lost 5 bases, and 4 bases had no gene match. The CDR3, as DNA: TGTGCCAGCAGCCCTCCGGGGGGCGAGCAGTACTTC. Encoded protein: CASSPPGGEQYF.

This chain connects TRBV5-4 to TRBJ2-1, with a possible D match to TRBD1 (5 bases). The germline V gene has CDR1 SGHNT and CDR2 YYREEE (reference sequence). Trimming took 5 bases from V and 15 from J, leaving 21 bases between them. The CDR3 totals 13 residues. The CDR3 protein is CASRPSTGWLMFF. The DNA for the CDR3 is TGTGCCAGCAGGCCGAGTACAGGTTGGCTGATGTTCTTC.

The chain uses TRBV10-3 and TRBJ1-4; 7 bases are shared with TRBD1. The CDR3 has 14 amino acids. V trimming: 2 bases; J trimming: 7 bases; junction bases outside the gene matches: 4. Germline V lookup: CDR1 ENHRY, CDR2 SYGVKD. The DNA for the CDR3 is TGTGCCATCAGTGAGAGTCCAGGGGGTGAAAAACTGTTTTTT. Translating it yields CAISESPGGEKLFF.

This clone appeared a single time. The rearrangement joins TRBV4-3 to TRBJ2-7, with 7 bases identical to TRBD2. The CDR3 is 15 residues long. With 5 bases clipped from V and 3 bases from J, the junction kept 10 bases outside the gene matches. Per the germline V gene, CDR1 is LGHNA and CDR2 is YSLEER. The CDR3 is CASSEKAGGYYEQYF. The DNA of the CDR3 is TGCGCCAGCAGCGAGAAGGCCGGGGGGTACTACGAGCAGTACTTC.

Turning to this clone: One junction end does not reproduce the germline sequence, and a read error may be involved. V is TRBV7-8 and J is TRBJ2-4; 8 positions match TRBD1. This CDR3 region has 18 residues. Germline CDR1 is SGHVS and CDR2 is FQNEAQ. CDR3 in amino acids: CASRLVVGTGIAKNSQYF. CDR3 coding DNA: TGTGCCAGCAGACTAGTCGTAGGGACAGGCATTGCCAAAAACAGTCAGTACTTC.

The chain carries TRBV7-2 and TRBJ1-2; 10 bases agree with TRBD1. V dropped 5 bases and J dropped 2; count of bases not matched to a gene: 5. The CDR3 extends over 15 amino acids. Germline CDR1 reads SGHTA; CDR2 reads FQGNSA. CDR3 sequence (DNA): TGTGCCAGCAGCCCAAGGACAGGGGGAAACTATGGCTACACCTTC. The encoded protein is CASSPRTGGNYGYTF.

The chain has TRBV28 and TRBJ1-5, with 8 positions matching TRBD1. The V and J ends lost 6 bases and 3 bases, in that order; junction bases with no gene match: 4. This CDR3 comprises 14 residues. CDR1 MDHEN and CDR2 SYDVKM come from the germline V gene. CDR3 protein: CASSLTGDNQPQHF. CDR3 coding DNA: TGTGCCAGCAGCCTGACAGGGGACAATCAGCCCCAGCATTTT.

The chain recombines TRBV7-3 with TRBJ2-1; 8 nucleotides agree with TRBD1. CDR3 length: 13 residues. Per germline, CDR1 SGHTA and CDR2 FQGTGA. With V trimmed by 3 bases and J by 12 bases, 7 bases remained unmatched. This chain's CDR3 is CASSFPDRGGQFF. In DNA form, the CDR3 reads TGTGCCAGCAGCTTTCCCGACAGGGGCGGGCAGTTCTTC.

This clone was seen only once. The chain is built from TRBV6-5 and TRBJ2-3; D is uncertain. CDR1 and CDR2 from the germline V gene are MNHEY and SVGAGI. V lost 6 bases, J lost 2 bases, and 9 bases lay in between. CDR3 size: 13 residues. The CDR3 loop is CASRRRYTDTQYF. As DNA, the CDR3 is TGTGCCAGCAGGCGTCGTTACACAGATACGCAGTATTTT.

The CDR3 region has the DNA TGTGCCAGCAGCAAGGCGTCTGCGGGAGCTTTCTTT. Translated: CASSKASAGAFF. This chain uses TRBV21-1 with TRBJ1-1. TRBV21-1 is flagged as a pseudogene. The CDR3 loop spans 12 amino acids.

V and J are TRBV2 and TRBJ1-2, with TRBD1 identical over 9 bases. V dropped 8 bases and J dropped 12; count of bases not matched to a gene: 16. CDR1 SNHLY and CDR2 FYNNEI come from the germline V gene. The CDR3 has 14 amino acids. The CDR3 DNA reads TGTGCCAGCTCCCGAAGGGGACAGGGAGTACCAAACACCTTC. Its protein is CASSRRGQGVPNTF. The entire variable domain, with the rest obtained from reference TRBV2 and TRBJ1-2, is as follows: EPEVTQTPSHQVTQMGQEVILRCVPISNHLYFYWYRQILGQKVEFLVSFYNNEISEKSEIFDDQFSVERPDGSNFTLKIRSTKLEDSAMYFCASSRRGQGVPNTFGSGTRLTVV.

This sequence joins TRBV5-1 and TRBJ2-3; D unresolved. V lost 7 bases to trimming and J lost 1 base, with 16 bases between them. The length of the CDR3 is 15 residues. Germline V lookup: CDR1 SGHRS, CDR2 YFSETQ. The CDR3 nucleotides read TGCGCCAGCCAGAGGTCCGGAGTCGGCACAGATACGCAGTATTTT. This gives the protein CASQRSGVGTDTQYF.

The chain uses TRBV18 and TRBJ2-7, with D possibly TRBD2 on 5 matching bases. This CDR3 contains 14 residues. Between the trimmed V and J ends, which lost 6 bases and 2 bases, there was a span of 14 bases. Per germline, CDR1 KGHSH and CDR2 LQKENI. As DNA, the CDR3 is TGTGCCAGCTCCCCGGGGAGTTTCCCCTACGAGCAGTACTTC. The encoded protein is CASSPGSFPYEQYF.

The chain links TRBV5-1 to TRBJ1-2; TRBD1 agrees at 7 bases. Germline assignment: CDR1 SGHRS and CDR2 YFSETQ. J was trimmed by 4 bases and V by 2 bases; bases with no gene match: 5. CDR3 size: 14 residues. In DNA form, the CDR3 reads TGCGCCAGCAGCTTTGGGACAGCCTTCTATGGCTACACCTTC. Its protein product is CASSFGTAFYGYTF.

V is TRBV4-2 and J is TRBJ2-3, with TRBD2 identical over 10 bases. CDR3 length: 15 amino acids. V lost 5 bases, J lost 2 bases, and 4 bases stayed unmatched. Germline V gene sequence: CDR1 LGHNA, CDR2 YNFKEQ. The CDR3 nucleotides are TGTGCCAGCAGCGTCCTAGCGGGAGACACAGATACGCAGTATTTT. This encodes CASSVLAGDTDTQYF.